Listed below are T cell receptor beta chains from one sample, sequenced in a study of T cells in Graves' hyperthyroidism and ophthalmopathy. TCRdb called the multiplex PCR reads again in MiXCR, with one record for every CDR3 protein. The sample includes fewer than 350,000 distinct CDR3 sequences, about 15% of them seen just once. The source material was blood. Every receptor here comes from a woman between 45 and 60 years old with Graves' hyperthyroidism that later progressed to Graves' ophthalmopathy. Each CDR3 is given with its conserved first and last residue.

v_call	cdr3_aa
TRBV29-1	CSVERGFPGELFF
TRBV5-6	CASSLVQGDQPQHF
TRBV14	CASSGLAGEYEQYF
TRBV24-1	CATSDSSRDRGVGELFF
TRBV5-5	CASSDGTVGETQYF
TRBV28	CASRSRTGTGGNSPLHF
TRBV25-1	CASSEFGVDSYEQYF
TRBV9	CASSVGGGPIYNEQFF
TRBV2	CASSRQGRETQYF
TRBV20-1	CSARDPGTGESNTEAFF
TRBV7-8	CASSWGGDPRYGYTF
TRBV6-5	CASSYGGSNQPQHF
TRBV27	CASSSLPDTEAFF
TRBV20-1	CSALGQEGMNQPQHF
TRBV5-1	CASSFQDRGYEQYF
TRBV5-1	CASRETGLSGDTQYF
TRBV11-2	CASSPQSRGYGYTF
TRBV5-1	CASSLDVYRTFSGELFF
TRBV19	CASSIDPRLTDEQYF
TRBV9	CASSVGQSSYEQYF
TRBV18	CASSPRTGTGETQYF
TRBV20-1	CSARGLAGGLTGELFF
TRBV10-2	CASSEEGARPRGRIQYF
TRBV5-6	CASSLVPEGTEAFF
TRBV19	CASAAGGNEQYF
TRBV5-8	CASSLPRAYEQYF
TRBV7-9	CASSPQHNEQFF
TRBV7-3	CASSLRRADTQYF
TRBV7-9	CASSPGGGTDTQHF
TRBV5-5	CASSLGPGPLANYGYTF
TRBV5-5	CASSTQTRGETQYF
TRBV5-8	CASSLPSYLTSGITDTQYF
TRBV29-1	CSVSRGLDGYTF
TRBV27	CASRLNWDRDYEQYF
TRBV3-1	CASSQEGNTGELFF
TRBV28	CASRGSKFTNSPLHF
TRBV10-3	CAISVAQDYGYTF
TRBV3-1	CASESGGIETQYF
TRBV3-1	CASSRQGNEQYF
TRBV7-9	CASRLGTGVKETQYF